These 6 T cell receptor beta chains came from one sample sequenced in a study of Ad26.COV2.S vaccination and SARS-CoV-2 variants. This sample's treatment: 15 to 20 received Ad26.COV2.S at low or high dose, single or two shots; several received placebo; per-sample allocation not given. Sampling happened 63 days after the first vaccine or placebo injection. The method was immunoSEQ multiplex PCR; TCRdb's version includes in-frame clones alone and lacks a portion of them. In the table there are almost 400,000 clones, around 89% of which are singletons. Here the sequenced sample was peripheral blood, taken in a trial of Ad26.COV2.S vaccine versus placebo. These receptors all stem from a person between 18 and 59 years old who received the Ad26.COV2.S COVID-19 vaccine or a placebo.

This clone has just one count. This sequence joins TRBV16 and TRBJ1-2; the D is unclear. The V end was cut by 0 bases, the J end by 2 bases, with 10 bases between. CDR1 is KGHSY and CDR2 is FQNENV in the germline V gene. This CDR3 has 15 residues. The CDR3 nucleotides read TGTGCCAGCAGCCAATCCTCGCAGGCAAACTATGGCTACACCTTC. Amino acid sequence: CASSQSSQANYGYTF.

The CDR3 is CASSLSSGSNTGELFF. In DNA form, the CDR3 reads TGTGCCAGCAGCTTGTCTAGCGGATCTAACACCGGGGAGCTGTTTTTT. The V gene is TRBV5-4, the J gene TRBJ2-2; 7 bases agree with TRBD2. V lost 1 base to trimming and J lost 2 bases; unmatched junction nucleotides: 5. This CDR3 is 16 amino acids long. CDR1 SGHNT and CDR2 YYREEE come from the germline V gene (reference sequence).

This rearrangement joins TRBV9 to TRBJ2-1; TRBD2 aligns across 10 bases. Trimming took 0 bases from V and 6 from J; bases not matched to a gene: 3. CDR3 length: 15 residues. Germline-derived CDR1 and CDR2 are SGDLS and YYNGEE. The CDR3 protein is CASSVEREGPNEQFF. In nucleotides, the CDR3 is TGTGCCAGCAGCGTAGAGCGGGAGGGCCCCAATGAGCAGTTCTTC.

The table lists this clone with a count of one. The chain uses TRBV12-5 and TRBJ1-6; 9 positions agree with TRBD1. V trimming: 5 bases; J trimming: 10 bases; junction bases outside the gene matches: 15. CDR3 length: 17 amino acids. CDR1 is LGHNT, CDR2 FRNRAP, per germline. The CDR3 is CASGSDLRDREESPLHF. The CDR3 region has the DNA TGTGCTAGTGGTAGCGACCTCCGGGACAGGGAAGAATCACCCCTCCACTTT. Filled out from reference TRBV12-5 and TRBJ1-6, the complete variable domain reads DARVTQTPRHKVTEMGQEVTMRCQPILGHNTVFWYRQTMMQGLELLAYFRNRAPLDDSGMPKDRFSAEMPDATLATLKIQPSEPRDSAVYFCASGSDLRDREESPLHFGNGTRLTVT.

This rearrangement joins TRBV4-2 to TRBJ2-7, with D perhaps TRBD2 (5 bases). Trimming took off 1 base at V and 2 bases at J, with 24 bases between the two ends. CDR1 and CDR2 (germline): LGHNA, YNFKEQ. This CDR3 has 19 amino acids. The CDR3 sequence is CASSQGVSDVTDWTYEQYF. DNA of the CDR3: TGTGCCAGCAGCCAAGGGGTATCGGACGTCACGGACTGGACCTACGAGCAGTACTTC.

This clone came up once. The chain combines TRBV5-4 with TRBJ1-5, with D perhaps matching TRBD1 (6 bases). Germline V lookup: CDR1 SGHNT, CDR2 YYREEE (reference sequence). Trimming took 0 bases from V and 7 from J, leaving 8 bases between them. The CDR3 contains 13 residues. This CDR3 is CASSLEGGQPQHF. CDR3 bases: TGTGCCAGCAGCTTGGAAGGGGGACAGCCCCAGCATTTT.